This note documents a single T cell receptor beta chain sequence. The CDR3 has 15 residues. Sequencing was performed with immunoSEQ multiplex PCR; in TCRdb, only in-frame clones are kept and a portion is missing. The sample records about 410,000 clones, 90% being singletons. This record comes from a study of blood T cell repertoires in COVID-19. Study in general: In each case, the material was cDNA or gDNA derived from T cells, B-cell-depleted T cells, or PBMCs.

Participants had their cohort set by participant-reported clinical history. The chain couples TRBV21-1 to TRBJ2-1; the table's D gene call, TRBD1, was not cross checked with the DNA. TRBV21-1 is shown as a pseudogene. The sample taken for sequencing was PBMCs or T cells enriched from blood (not recorded which). The TCR sequence derives from a man younger than 30 who had recovered from COVID-19. CDR3 bases: TGTGCCAGCAGCAAAGATACAGGGGATGTCAATGAGCAGTTCTTC. Translated: CASSKDTGDVNEQFF.